This T cell receptor (beta chain) was profiled in a study of blood T cell repertoires in COVID-19. Per germline, CDR1 SEHNR and CDR2 FQNEAQ (reference sequence). Trimming removed 8 bases from V and 5 bases from J; junction bases left unmatched: 13. This CDR3 is 16 amino acids long. Data came from immunoSEQ multiplex PCR; TCRdb stores just in-frame clones and leaves some out. The sample has 95,000 to 150,000 clones, 88% seen once. This sequence was found in a human donor in a cohort sampled during active COVID-19. The sample taken for sequencing was peripheral blood. This chain links TRBV7-9 with TRBJ2-7; 12 positions agree with TRBD2. The CDR3 nucleotides read TGTGCCAGCGCACACTCAGGACTAGCGGGAAGAAACGAGCAGTACTTC. It is translated as CASAHSGLAGRNEQYF. The full variable domain, its missing parts supplied by reference TRBV7-9 and TRBJ2-7, is DTGVSQNPRHKITKRGQNVTFRCDPISEHNRLYWYRQTLGQGPEFLTYFQNEAQLEKSRLLSDRFSAERPKGSFSTLEIQRTEQGDSAMYLCASAHSGLAGRNEQYFGPGTRLTVT.